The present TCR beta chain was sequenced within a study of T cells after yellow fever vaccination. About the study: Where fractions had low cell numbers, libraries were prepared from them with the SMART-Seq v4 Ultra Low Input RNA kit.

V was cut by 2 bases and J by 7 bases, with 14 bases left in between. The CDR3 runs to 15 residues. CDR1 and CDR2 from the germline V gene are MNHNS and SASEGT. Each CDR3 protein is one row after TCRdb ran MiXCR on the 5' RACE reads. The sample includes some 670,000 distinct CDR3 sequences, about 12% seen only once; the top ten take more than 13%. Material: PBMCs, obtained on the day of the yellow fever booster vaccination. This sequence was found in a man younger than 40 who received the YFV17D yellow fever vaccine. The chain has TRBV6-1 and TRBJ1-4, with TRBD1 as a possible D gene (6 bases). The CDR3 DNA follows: TGTGCCAGCAGTGAATCTGGGACAAGGAGTGAAAAACTGTTTTTT. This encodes CASSESGTRSEKLFF.